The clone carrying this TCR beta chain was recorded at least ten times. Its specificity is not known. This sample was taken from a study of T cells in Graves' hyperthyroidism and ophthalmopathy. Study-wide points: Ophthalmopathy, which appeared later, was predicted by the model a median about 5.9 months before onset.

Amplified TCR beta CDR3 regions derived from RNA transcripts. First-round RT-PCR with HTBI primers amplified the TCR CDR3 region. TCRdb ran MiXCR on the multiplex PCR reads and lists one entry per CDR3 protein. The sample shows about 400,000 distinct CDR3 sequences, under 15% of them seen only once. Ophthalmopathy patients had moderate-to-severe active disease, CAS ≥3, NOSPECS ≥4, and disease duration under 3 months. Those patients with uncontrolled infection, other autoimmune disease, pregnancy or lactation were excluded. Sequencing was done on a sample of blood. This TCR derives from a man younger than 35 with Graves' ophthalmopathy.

The CDR3 nucleotides read TGTGCCAGCAGCTTAGGGGCCGTACTCAATTCACCCCTCCACTTT. Encoded protein: CASSLGAVLNSPLHF. This chain links TRBV11-3 with TRBJ1-6; D unclear. There are 15 residues in the CDR3. The V gene's germline CDR1 is SGHNT and CDR2 YENEEA. V shed 1 base and J shed 7 bases, with 11 bases lying between them.